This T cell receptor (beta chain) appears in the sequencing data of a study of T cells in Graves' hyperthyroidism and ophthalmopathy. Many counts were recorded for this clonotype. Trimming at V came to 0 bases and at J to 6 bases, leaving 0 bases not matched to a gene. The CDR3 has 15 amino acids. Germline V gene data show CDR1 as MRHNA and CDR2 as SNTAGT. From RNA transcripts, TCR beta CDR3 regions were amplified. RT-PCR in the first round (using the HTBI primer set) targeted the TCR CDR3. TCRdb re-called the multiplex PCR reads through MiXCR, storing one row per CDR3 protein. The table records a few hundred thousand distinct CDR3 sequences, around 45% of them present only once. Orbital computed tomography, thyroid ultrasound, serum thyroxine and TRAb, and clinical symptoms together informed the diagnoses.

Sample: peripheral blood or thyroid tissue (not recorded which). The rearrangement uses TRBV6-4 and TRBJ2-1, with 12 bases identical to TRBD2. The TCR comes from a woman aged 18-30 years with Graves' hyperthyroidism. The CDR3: CASSDSTSGSNEQFF. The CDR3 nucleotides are TGTGCCAGCAGTGACTCGACTAGCGGGAGCAATGAGCAGTTCTTC.